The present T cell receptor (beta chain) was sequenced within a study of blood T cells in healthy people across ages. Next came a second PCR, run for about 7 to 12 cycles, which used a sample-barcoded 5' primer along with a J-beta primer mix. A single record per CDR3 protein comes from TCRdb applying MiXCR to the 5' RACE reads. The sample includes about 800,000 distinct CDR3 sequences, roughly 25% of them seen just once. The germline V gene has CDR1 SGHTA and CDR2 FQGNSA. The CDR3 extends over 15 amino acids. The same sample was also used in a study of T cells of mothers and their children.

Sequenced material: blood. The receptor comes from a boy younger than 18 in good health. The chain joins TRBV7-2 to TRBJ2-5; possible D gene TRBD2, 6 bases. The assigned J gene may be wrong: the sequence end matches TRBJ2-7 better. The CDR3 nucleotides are TGTGCCAGCAGCTTAGACGGTCTAGCGACCTACGAGCAGTACTTC. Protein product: CASSLDGLATYEQYF.